The 14 T cell receptor beta chains reported below all come from one sample, sequenced in a study of CD8 T cells in ankylosing spondylitis. Using its own MiXCR run on the 5' RACE reads, TCRdb lists one record per CDR3 protein. The profile shows 250,000 to 400,000 distinct CDR3 sequences, roughly 11% of them singletons. Sequenced: blood, either unsorted or a sorted T cell fraction (not recorded which). The receptors derive from a female donor with ankylosing spondylitis or in good health (not recorded which).

This clonotype was found a few times. The CDR3 reads CASSLGGQRRNTGELFF. In DNA form, the CDR3 reads TGTGCCAGCAGCTTAGGGGGACAGAGAAGGAACACCGGGGAGCTGTTTTTT. V gene TRBV11-3 combines with J gene TRBJ2-2; 7 nucleotides line up with TRBD1. Unmatched junction bases numbered 6, after V lost 1 base and J lost 1 base. Germline loops: CDR1 SGHNT, CDR2 YENEEA. The CDR3 has 17 residues.

This clonotype was seen repeatedly, ten times or more. This chain uses TRBV11-2 with TRBJ2-7; TRBD1 is a possible D gene (6 bases). Trimming stripped 6 bases from V and 5 bases from J, with 17 bases between. CDR3 length equals 14 residues. The germline V gene encodes CDR1 SGHAT and CDR2 FQNNGV. The CDR3, as DNA: TGTGCCAGCAGTAGGGGGACCGAGTCTAACGAGCAGTACTTC. It yields the protein CASSRGTESNEQYF.

J is TRBJ1-4 and V is TRBV18; tentatively, D is TRBD1 (5 bases). The CDR3 length is 16 residues. In germline, CDR1 is KGHSH, CDR2 LQKENI. Trimming left V 0 bases short and J 8 bases short, with 16 bases between. The chain's CDR3 is CASSPPSRVRGEKLFF. The CDR3, as DNA: TGTGCCAGCTCACCACCGTCCAGGGTCCGGGGCGAAAAACTGTTTTTT.

Many counts were recorded for this clonotype. The V gene is TRBV20-1, the J gene TRBJ1-2, with 7 bases matching TRBD1. Germline V lookup: CDR1 DFQATT, CDR2 SNEGSKA (reference sequence). This CDR3 has 13 amino acids. V was pared by 3 bases and J by 6 bases, with 7 bases of the junction left unmatched. The CDR3 bases are TGCAGTGCTAGTGGGACAGCCCGGGATGGCTACACCTTC. Translated: CSASGTARDGYTF.

This clonotype was detected only a few times. The genes are TRBV28 and TRBJ1-1; D is ambiguous. This CDR3 contains 12 residues. Between the trimmed V and J ends, which lost 5 bases and 2 bases, there was a span of 6 bases. Germline V CDR1 and CDR2: MDHEN, SYDVKM. Here the CDR3 reads CASSPYNTEAFF. Written as DNA, the CDR3 is TGTGCCAGCAGTCCATATAACACTGAAGCTTTCTTT.

This clonotype was seen repeatedly, ten times or more. The V call is TRBV11-2, the J call TRBJ1-6; the match to TRBD1 covers 10 bases. V dropped 3 bases and J dropped 2; count of bases not matched to a gene: 1. Germline CDR1 SGHAT, CDR2 FQNNGV. This CDR3 contains 16 residues. CDR3 bases: TGTGCCAGCAGCTTGGGACAGGGGCCCTATAATTCACCCCTCCACTTT. It encodes CASSLGQGPYNSPLHF. Variable domain in full (rest from reference TRBV11-2 and TRBJ1-6): EAGVAQSPRYKIIEKRQSVAFWCNPISGHATLYWYQQILGQGPKLLIQFQNNGVVDDSQLPKDRFSAERLKGVDSTLKIQPAKLEDSAVYLCASSLGQGPYNSPLHFGNGTRLTVT.

This clonotype came up a few times. This chain uses TRBV9 with TRBJ2-4; D unclear. V was trimmed by 4 bases and J by 8 bases, leaving 13 bases between them. The CDR3 totals 13 residues. Germline CDR1 SGDLS, CDR2 YYNGEE. The CDR3 DNA reads as TGTGCCAGCAGCCGGGTGACTTCGGACATTCAGTACTTC. It specifies CASSRVTSDIQYF.

This clonotype was counted between two and nine times. The genes are TRBV27 and TRBJ1-1, with D possibly being TRBD1 (6 bases). The germline V and J ends were trimmed by 5 bases and 1 base, with 14 bases remaining between them. This CDR3 comprises 15 residues. The germline V gene encodes CDR1 MNHEY and CDR2 SMNVEV (reference sequence). The CDR3 DNA reads TGTGCCAGCAGTCGCCCGGGGGGGGCGAACACTGAAGCTTTCTTT. It translates to CASSRPGGANTEAFF.

The rearrangement joins TRBV9 to TRBJ2-3; 14 bases fit TRBD2. CDR1 SGDLS and CDR2 YYNGEE come from the germline V gene. CDR3 size: 16 residues. The junction had 4 bases not matched to a gene; V was cut back by 3 bases and J by 4 bases. CDR3 region: CASSDGTSGSADTQYF. The DNA of the CDR3 is TGTGCCAGCAGCGATGGGACTAGCGGGAGTGCAGATACGCAGTATTTT.

Many counts were recorded for this clonotype. The chain is built from TRBV12-3 or TRBV12-4 and TRBJ1-3; D possibly corresponds to TRBD1 (6 bases). The germline V and J ends were trimmed by 6 bases and 3 bases, with 15 bases remaining between them. The CDR3 extends over 15 amino acids. The CDR3 DNA reads TGTGCCAGCAGCCCCATCACAGGGTTTGGAAACACCATATATTTT. Residues: CASSPITGFGNTIYF.

A remark on this clonotype: Possible read error: a much larger clone is one base away. The chain uses TRBV28 and TRBJ1-1; D unclear. V shed 1 base and J shed 6 bases, with 15 bases lying between them. The CDR3 consists of 15 residues. Germline V lookup: CDR1 MDHEN, CDR2 SYDVKM. In nucleotides, the CDR3 is TGTGCCAGCAGTTTATCGTCCGGGGTGAGGGCTGAAGCTTTCTTT. Translating gives CASSLSSGVRAEAFF.

The rearrangement joins TRBV28 to TRBJ2-4; maybe TRBD1 (6 bases). Germline assignment: CDR1 MDHEN and CDR2 SYDVKM. Between the trimmed V and J ends, which lost 3 bases and 2 bases, there was a span of 8 bases. The CDR3 consists of 14 residues. The CDR3 sequence: CASSLGTTKNIQYF. As DNA, the CDR3 is TGTGCCAGCAGTTTGGGGACAACCAAAAACATTCAGTACTTC.

This clonotype has a count of ten or more. The chain joins TRBV12-3 or TRBV12-4 to TRBJ2-3; D gene ambiguous. The CDR3 consists of 12 residues. V gave up 2 bases and J gave up 6 bases, with 6 bases separating them. This chain's CDR3 is CASSLSVDTQYF. CDR3 coding DNA: TGTGCCAGCAGTTTAAGCGTCGATACGCAGTATTTT.

The CDR3 loop is CASSFLDRGSEAFF. The DNA for the CDR3 is TGTGCCAGCAGCTTTTTGGACAGGGGGAGTGAAGCTTTCTTT. This rearrangement joins TRBV6-2 or TRBV6-3 to TRBJ1-1, with TRBD1 matching 10 bases. The trim removed 6 bases at V and 7 bases at J, leaving 8 bases unmatched. Germline V gives CDR1 MNHEY, CDR2 SVGEGT. CDR3 length equals 14 residues.